The rows below give T cell receptor beta chains drawn from one sample of a study of technical replicates of blood from a handful of donors. Produced via immunoSEQ multiplex PCR; TCRdb's table is partial and in-frame only. The sample lists fewer than 100,000 clones, 95% to 98% occurring once. Material for sequencing was T cells isolated from PBMCs. The receptors were gathered from a human donor in good health. CDR3s include the opening cysteine and the closing phenylalanine or tryptophan. The order of the fields is J gene, V gene, D gene, clone size, CDR3 protein, CDR3 DNA. The D gene is left open where the match is weak. Rows give clone size only sometimes, using once, few, many, or a class for an expanded clone.

TRBJ1-1 TRBV27 NA once CASRQSPNTEAFF TGTGCCAGTAGACAGTCGCCAAACACTGAAGCTTTCTTT
TRBJ2-3 TRBV7-8 TRBD1 NA CASRPETGEDTQYF TGTGCCAGCAGGCCCGAAACAGGGGAGGATACGCAGTATTTT
TRBJ2-6 TRBV2 TRBD1 NA CASLGAGQGATGANVLTF TGTGCCAGCTTGGGAGCGGGACAGGGGGCAACTGGGGCCAACGTCCTGACTTTC
TRBJ2-7 TRBV30 TRBD1 NA CAWSSLDREQYF TGTGCCTGGAGTTCCCTGGACAGGGAGCAGTACTTC
TRBJ1-3 TRBV6-1 NA once CASSEIDVWVVGGSGNTIYF TGTGCCAGCAGTGAAATAGATGTATGGGTTGTCGGAGGCTCTGGAAACACCATATATTTT
TRBJ1-1 TRBV5-1 NA NA CASRTTEVGTEAFF TGCGCCAGCCGCACGACGGAGGTGGGGACTGAAGCTTTCTTT
TRBJ1-1 TRBV19 NA NA CASSVTGIEAFF TGTGCCAGTAGTGTTACAGGTATTGAAGCTTTCTTT
TRBJ2-1 TRBV9 TRBD2 NA CASSPRLAQDNEQFF TGTGCCAGCAGCCCGCGACTAGCCCAAGACAATGAGCAGTTCTTC
TRBJ2-6 TRBV19 TRBD1 NA CASSMIIPGTGRGSGANVLTF TGTGCCAGTAGTATGATAATCCCCGGGACAGGGAGGGGTTCTGGGGCCAACGTCCTGACTTTC
TRBJ1-3 TRBV25-1 NA NA CASSDPSGNTIYF TGTGCCAGCAGTGATCCGTCTGGAAACACCATATATTTT
TRBJ2-7 TRBV5-1 TRBD1 NA CASRSGTGSYEQYF TGCGCCAGCAGGTCCGGGACAGGGTCCTACGAGCAGTACTTC
TRBJ2-1 TRBV4-2 NA NA CASSQANEQFF TGTGCCAGCAGCCAAGCAAATGAGCAGTTCTTC
TRBJ2-2 TRBV27 NA NA CASSLTGIPSGELFF TGTGCCAGCAGTTTAACAGGGATCCCATCCGGGGAGCTGTTTTTT
TRBJ2-3 TRBV5-1 TRBD2 NA CASSPTGPAGADTQYF TGCGCCAGCAGCCCAACCGGCCCAGCGGGAGCAGATACGCAGTATTTT
TRBJ2-3 TRBV2 NA NA CATLEGGTDTQYF TGTGCCACCTTAGAGGGGGGCACAGATACGCAGTATTTT
TRBJ2-1 TRBV6-1 TRBD1 NA CASKGGTGAYNEQFF TGTGCCAGCAAAGGGGGGACAGGGGCTTACAATGAGCAGTTCTTC
TRBJ1-4 TRBV7-6 TRBD1 NA CASSLGVPGTGAEKLFF TGTGCCAGCAGCTTAGGGGTCCCGGGGACAGGGGCAGAAAAACTGTTTTTT
TRBJ1-1 TRBV6-5 NA NA CASSLNREYTEAFF TGTGCCAGCAGCTTAAACAGGGAATACACTGAAGCTTTCTTT
TRBJ2-7 TRBV4-1 TRBD1 NA CASSQGNRGLYEQYF TGCGCCAGCAGCCAAGGGAACAGGGGGCTTTACGAGCAGTACTTC
TRBJ1-2 TRBV6-1 TRBD1 NA CASRVGQLYGYTF TGTGCCAGCAGAGTGGGACAGCTCTATGGCTACACCTTC
TRBJ2-5 TRBV7-3 TRBD1 NA CASSLGTGLGEETQYF TGTGCCAGCAGCTTAGGGACAGGGCTGGGGGAAGAGACCCAGTACTTC
TRBJ1-2 TRBV6-5 NA NA CASSPGGAESYGYTF TGTGCCAGCAGCCCTGGAGGGGCAGAAAGCTATGGCTACACCTTC
TRBJ1-5 TRBV4-1 NA NA CASSQGFRVGQPQHF TGCGCCAGCAGCCAAGGGTTCAGGGTTGGTCAGCCCCAGCATTTT
TRBJ2-1 TRBV11-2 TRBD2 NA CASSLESMGSGRAGYNEQFF TGTGCCAGCAGCTTAGAATCTATGGGTAGCGGGAGGGCCGGATACAATGAGCAGTTCTTC
TRBJ1-1 TRBV10-1 TRBD1 NA CASSDGQGWAEAFF TGCGCCAGCAGTGATGGACAGGGGTGGGCTGAAGCTTTCTTT
TRBJ2-7 TRBV7-7 NA NA CASSLAGDKGYEQYF TGTGCCAGCAGCTTAGCGGGAGATAAGGGCTACGAGCAGTACTTC
TRBJ2-2 TRBV2 NA once CASTGVPSNTGELFF TGTGCCAGCACGGGAGTACCGTCGAACACCGGGGAGCTGTTTTTT
TRBJ2-2 TRBV27 NA NA CASSISGEGTGELFF TGTGCCAGCAGTATAAGCGGAGAGGGCACCGGGGAGCTGTTTTTT
TRBJ2-7 TRBV6-5 NA NA CASSYSTVSYEQYF TGTGCCAGCAGTTACTCGACAGTTTCCTACGAGCAGTACTTC
TRBJ2-6 TRBV15 NA NA CATSRTAGIPGANVLTF TGTGCCACCAGCCGAACGGCAGGGATACCTGGGGCCAACGTCCTGACTTTC
TRBJ2-1 TRBV27 TRBD2 NA CASSLEAGRAYNEQFF TGTGCCAGCAGTTTAGAGGCCGGGAGGGCCTACAATGAGCAGTTCTTC
TRBJ2-7 TRBV5-6 NA NA CASMGSSYEQYF TGTGCCAGCATGGGGAGCTCCTACGAGCAGTACTTC
TRBJ2-5 TRBV2 TRBD2 NA CASSPLAGGPEYF TGTGCCAGCAGTCCACTAGCGGGGGGGCCAGAGTACTTC
TRBJ2-7 TRBV6-6 TRBD2 NA CASSYRWTSGGYEQYF TGTGCCAGCAGTTACCGCTGGACTAGCGGGGGATACGAGCAGTACTTC
TRBJ2-3 TRBV6-5 TRBD1 NA CASSYSNRGWTDTQYF TGTGCCAGCAGTTACAGCAACAGGGGGTGGACAGATACGCAGTATTTT
TRBJ2-1 TRBV9 NA NA CASSPFSGGGFRYNEQFF TGTGCCAGCAGCCCCTTCAGCGGAGGGGGCTTTCGATACAATGAGCAGTTCTTC
TRBJ2-2 TRBV5-6 TRBD1 NA CASSSFYRGRRTGELFF TGTGCCAGCAGCTCCTTCTACAGGGGGCGCCGAACCGGGGAGCTGTTTTTT
TRBJ1-5 TRBV7-9 TRBD1 NA CASSQGTGNQPQHF TGTGCCAGCAGCCAGGGGACAGGGAATCAGCCCCAGCATTTT
TRBJ1-2 TRBV5-8 TRBD1 NA CASSLHRGGGYTF TGTGCCAGCAGCCTCCACAGGGGAGGTGGCTACACCTTC
TRBJ2-7 TRBV5-1 TRBD2 NA CASSAQGTSDYEQYF TGCGCCAGCAGCGCCCAGGGCACTAGCGACTACGAGCAGTACTTC
TRBJ2-2 TRBV11-3 TRBD1 NA CASSYLTGYTGELFF TGTGCCAGCAGCTATCTGACAGGGTACACCGGGGAGCTGTTTTTT
TRBJ2-7 TRBV5-4 TRBD2 NA CASSSGLGIEQYF TGTGCCAGCAGCTCGGGACTAGGAATCGAGCAGTACTTC
TRBJ2-1 TRBV5-6 TRBD2 once CASSRLTSGTANEQFF TGTGCCAGCAGCCGCTTGACTAGCGGGACAGCCAATGAGCAGTTCTTC
TRBJ1-1 TRBV15 NA NA CATSKHNEAFF TGTGCCACCAGCAAACACAATGAAGCTTTCTTT
TRBJ1-2 TRBV6-1 TRBD1 NA CASRIQGAYHGYTF TGTGCCAGCAGAATCCAGGGGGCGTATCATGGCTACACCTTC
TRBJ2-1 TRBV10-1 TRBD2 NA CKLAGGENEQFF TGTAAACTAGCGGGAGGTGAAAATGAGCAGTTCTTC
TRBJ1-2 TRBV7-2 TRBD1 NA CASSQSDRDGFGDGYTF TGTGCCAGCAGCCAATCCGACAGGGACGGATTCGGCGATGGCTACACCTTC
TRBJ1-3 TRBV6-1 TRBD1 NA CASSAEQGSGNTIYF TGTGCCAGCAGCGCCGAACAGGGGTCTGGAAACACCATATATTTT
TRBJ2-1 TRBV6-5 TRBD1 NA CASSQQGVEQFF TGTGCCAGCAGTCAACAGGGGGTCGAGCAGTTCTTC
TRBJ2-3 TRBV18 NA NA CASSPSGGPTDTQYF TGTGCCAGCTCACCGTCCGGGGGGCCGACAGATACGCAGTATTTT
TRBJ2-3 TRBV5-1 TRBD1 NA CASSLGQGSTDTQYF TGCGCCAGCAGCCTGGGACAGGGGAGCACAGATACGCAGTATTTT
TRBJ2-7 TRBV19 TRBD1 NA CATGTQGAYEQYF TGTGCCACCGGGACACAGGGGGCCTACGAGCAGTACTTC